The 10 T cell receptor beta chains below were found in one sample sequenced in a study of siplizumab effects on memory and regulatory T cells. Clones were read by immunoSEQ multiplex PCR, and TCRdb kept only the in-frame ones, dropping some. The data hold about 110,000 clones, with 92% observed a single time. Sequenced: Tregs sorted from blood. These receptors were collected from a human donor in good health.

This chain links TRBV27 with TRBJ1-5; 7 bases match TRBD1. V lost 6 bases and J lost 7; bases outside the gene matches: 6. The CDR3 has 13 amino acids. Germline V gene sequence: CDR1 MNHEY, CDR2 SMNVEV (reference sequence). CDR3 DNA: TGTGCCAGCAGGAACAGGGGTGGGCAGCCCCAGCATTTT. Encoded protein: CASRNRGGQPQHF.

This chain links TRBV30 with TRBJ2-7; D call uncertain. The germline V gene has CDR1 GTSNPN and CDR2 SVGIG (reference sequence). The germline V and J ends were trimmed by 2 bases and 3 bases, with 5 bases remaining between them. The CDR3 spans 11 residues. The chain's CDR3 is CAWSTDYEQYF. DNA of the CDR3: TGTGCCTGGAGTACGGACTACGAGCAGTACTTC.

The chain joins TRBV21-1 to TRBJ2-7; the table calls TRBD1, which could not be checked here. TRBV21-1 is marked as a pseudogene. The CDR3 has 16 amino acids. The chain's CDR3 is CASTKVDRGLTYEQYF. CDR3 nucleotides: TGTGCCAGCACTAAAGTCGACAGGGGTCTAACCTACGAGCAGTACTTC.

The chain uses TRBV9 and TRBJ2-2; D not resolved. This CDR3 is 14 amino acids long. Trimming took off 0 bases at V and 2 bases at J, with 5 bases between the two ends. CDR1 and CDR2 (germline): SGDLS, YYNGEE. The CDR3 reads CASSVDTNTGELFF. As DNA, the CDR3 is TGTGCCAGCAGCGTAGACACCAACACCGGGGAGCTGTTTTTT.

The V gene is TRBV2, the J gene TRBJ1-6, with 7 bases matching TRBD1. V lost 5 bases, J lost 8 bases, and 6 bases stayed unmatched. This CDR3 region has 14 residues. In germline, CDR1 is SNHLY, CDR2 FYNNEI. CDR3: CASSSRDRDSPLHF. CDR3 nucleotides: TGTGCCAGCAGTTCCCGGGACAGAGATTCACCCCTCCACTTT. Complete variable domain (other parts from reference TRBV2 and TRBJ1-6): EPEVTQTPSHQVTQMGQEVILRCVPISNHLYFYWYRQILGQKVEFLVSFYNNEISEKSEIFDDQFSVERPDGSNFTLKIRSTKLEDSAMYFCASSSRDRDSPLHFGNGTRLTVT.

CDR3 nucleotide sequence: TGTGCCAGCAGCTGGCGGTCCGAGTACCAAGAGACCCAGTACTTC. Its translation: CASSWRSEYQETQYF. The chain is built from TRBV9 and TRBJ2-5; D is unclear. This CDR3 contains 15 residues. Germline V gene lookup returns CDR1 SGDLS and CDR2 YYNGEE. Trimming cost V 4 bases and J 0 bases, with 13 bases left between them.

The chain is built from TRBV11-2 and TRBJ2-7, with D unresolved. In germline, CDR1 is SGHAT, CDR2 FQNNGV. The ends were cut back, 7 bases at V and 2 bases at J, with 21 bases in the middle. The CDR3 totals 16 residues. CDR3 sequence reads: CASTPRVGFGTYEQYF. CDR3 in DNA: TGTGCCAGCACCCCACGAGTGGGTTTCGGTACCTACGAGCAGTACTTC.

The chain uses TRBV6-1 and TRBJ1-2; D is possibly TRBD1 (6 bases). Germline V gives CDR1 MNHNS, CDR2 SASEGT. V was trimmed by 8 bases and J by 4 bases, leaving 14 bases between them. CDR3 length: 13 amino acids. The CDR3 region is CASLRTASYGYTF. CDR3 DNA: TGTGCCAGCTTGAGGACAGCGAGCTATGGCTACACCTTC.

In this sample, this clone turned up once. The V gene is TRBV14, the J gene TRBJ1-1; D ambiguous. Trimming took off 6 bases at V and 3 bases at J, with 11 bases between the two ends. The germline V gene encodes CDR1 SGHDN and CDR2 FVKESK. The CDR3 has 13 amino acids. In nucleotides, the CDR3 is TGTGCCAGCAGAGGGTTTCAGGACACTGAAGCTTTCTTT. It codes for CASRGFQDTEAFF. Full variable domain (rest looked up from reference TRBV14 and TRBJ1-1): EAGVTQFPSHSVIEKGQTVTLRCDPISGHDNLYWYRRVMGKEIKFLLHFVKESKQDESGMPNNRFLAERTGGTYSTLKVQPAELEDSGVYFCASRGFQDTEAFFGQGTRLTVV.

This chain uses TRBV7-8 with TRBJ1-1; TRBD1 matches at 11 bases. The germline V gene has CDR1 SGHVS and CDR2 FQNEAQ. This CDR3 spans 17 amino acids. Trimming removed 5 bases from V and 4 bases from J; junction bases left unmatched: 12. The CDR3 DNA reads TGTGCCAGCAGCCACTCCGGGACAGGGGGTAGGGGCACTGAAGCTTTCTTT. It yields the protein CASSHSGTGGRGTEAFF. Combining the CDR3 with reference TRBV7-8 and TRBJ1-1 gives the whole variable domain GAGVSQSPRYKVAKRGQDVALRCDPISGHVSLFWYQQALGQGPEFLTYFQNEAQLDKSGLPSDRFFAERPEGSVSTLKIQRTQQEDSAVYLCASSHSGTGGRGTEAFFGQGTRLTVV.